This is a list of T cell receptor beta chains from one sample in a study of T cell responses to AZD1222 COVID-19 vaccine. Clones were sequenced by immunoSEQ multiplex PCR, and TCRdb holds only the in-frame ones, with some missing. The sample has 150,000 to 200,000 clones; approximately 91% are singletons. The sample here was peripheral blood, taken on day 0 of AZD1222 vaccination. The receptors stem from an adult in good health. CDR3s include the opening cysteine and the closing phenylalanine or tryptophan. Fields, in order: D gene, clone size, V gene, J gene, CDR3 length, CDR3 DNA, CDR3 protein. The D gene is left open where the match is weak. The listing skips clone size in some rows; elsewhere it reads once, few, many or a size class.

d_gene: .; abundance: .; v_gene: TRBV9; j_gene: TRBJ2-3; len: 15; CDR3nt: TGTGCCAGCAGCCCCGAAAGGGCCCTTACAGATACGCAGTATTTT; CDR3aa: CASSPERALTDTQYF
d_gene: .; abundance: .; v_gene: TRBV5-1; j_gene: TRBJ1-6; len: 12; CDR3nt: TGCGCCAGCAGCCCCGATAATTCACCCCTCCACTTT; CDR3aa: CASSPDNSPLHF
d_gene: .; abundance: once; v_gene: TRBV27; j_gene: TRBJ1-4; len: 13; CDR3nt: TGTGCCAGCAGTTTCGGAAATTATGAAAAACTGTTTTTT; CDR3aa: CASSFGNYEKLFF
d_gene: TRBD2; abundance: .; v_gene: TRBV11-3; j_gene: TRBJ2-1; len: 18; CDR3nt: TGTGCCAGCAGCTTAGATCCCCACCGGGGGGGCTCCTACAATGAGCAGTTCTTC; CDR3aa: CASSLDPHRGGSYNEQFF
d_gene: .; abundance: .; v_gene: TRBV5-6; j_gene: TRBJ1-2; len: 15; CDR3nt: TGTGCCAGCAGCTTGTATAGTGGGCCTAACTATGGCTACACCTTC; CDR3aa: CASSLYSGPNYGYTF
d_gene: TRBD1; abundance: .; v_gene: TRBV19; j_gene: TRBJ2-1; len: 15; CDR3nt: TGTGCCAGTAGGAGTACAGGGGGGCCCTACAATGAGCAGTTCTTC; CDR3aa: CASRSTGGPYNEQFF
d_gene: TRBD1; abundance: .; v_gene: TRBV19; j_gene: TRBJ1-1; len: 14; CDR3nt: TGTGCCAGTAGTATCCATCGACAGGGAACTGAAGCTTTCTTT; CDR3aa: CASSIHRQGTEAFF
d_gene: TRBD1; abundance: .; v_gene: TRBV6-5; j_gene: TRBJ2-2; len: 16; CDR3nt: TGTGCCAGCAGTTACTCGGGACAGGGGCCTGGGGGGGAGCTGTTTTTT; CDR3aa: CASSYSGQGPGGELFF
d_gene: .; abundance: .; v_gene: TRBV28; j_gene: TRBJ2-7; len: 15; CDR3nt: TGTGCCAGCAGCTCCTCCGGGACGGCCACCTACGAGCAGTACTTC; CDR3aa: CASSSSGTATYEQYF
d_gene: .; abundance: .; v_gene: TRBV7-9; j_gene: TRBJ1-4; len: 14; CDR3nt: TGTGCCAGCAGTTTAGGGCAAAAGGGTGAAAAACTGTTTTTT; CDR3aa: CASSLGQKGEKLFF
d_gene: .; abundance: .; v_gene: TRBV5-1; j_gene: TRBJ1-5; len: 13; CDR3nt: TGCGCCAGCAGCTTGGACGGGGATCAGCCCCAGCATTTT; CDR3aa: CASSLDGDQPQHF
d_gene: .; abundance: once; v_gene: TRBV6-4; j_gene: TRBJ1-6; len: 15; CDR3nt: TGTGCCAGCAGCGACGAGCGGGCCCCAAATTCACCCCTCCACTTT; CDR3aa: CASSDERAPNSPLHF
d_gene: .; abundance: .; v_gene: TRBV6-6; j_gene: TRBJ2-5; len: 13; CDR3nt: TGTGCCAGCAGTTACCGACTAGAAGAGACCCAGTACTTC; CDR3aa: CASSYRLEETQYF
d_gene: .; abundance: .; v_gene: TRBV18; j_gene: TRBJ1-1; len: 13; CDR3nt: TGTGCCAGCTCACCAAACGAGGGAACTGAAGCTTTCTTT; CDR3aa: CASSPNEGTEAFF
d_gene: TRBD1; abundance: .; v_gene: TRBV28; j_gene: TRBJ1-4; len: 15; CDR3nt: TGTGCCAGCAGTTTATTAGGGGGCGGAGATGAAAAACTGTTTTTT; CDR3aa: CASSLLGGGDEKLFF
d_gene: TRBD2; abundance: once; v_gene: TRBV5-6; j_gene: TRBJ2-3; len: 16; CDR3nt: TGTGCCAGCAGCTTGCTAGCGGGTACTAGCACAGATACGCAGTATTTT; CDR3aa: CASSLLAGTSTDTQYF
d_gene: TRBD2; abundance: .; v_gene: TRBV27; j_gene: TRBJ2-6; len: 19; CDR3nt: TGTGCCAGCAGTTTTTTTCCTAGCGGGGGTTTCTCTGGGGCCAACGTCCTGACTTTC; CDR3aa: CASSFFPSGGFSGANVLTF
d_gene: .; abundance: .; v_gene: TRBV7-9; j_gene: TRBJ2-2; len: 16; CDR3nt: TGTGCCAGCAGCTTAAGTCGAGGGTTGTACACCGGGGAGCTGTTTTTT; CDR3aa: CASSLSRGLYTGELFF
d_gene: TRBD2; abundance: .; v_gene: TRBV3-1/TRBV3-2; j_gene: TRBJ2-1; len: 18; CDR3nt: TGTGCCAGCAGCCAAGATCTAAGCGGGGGACGAAGTAACAATGAGCAGTTCTTC; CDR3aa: CASSQDLSGGRSNNEQFF
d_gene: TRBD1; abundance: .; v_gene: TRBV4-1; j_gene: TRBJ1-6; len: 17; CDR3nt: TGCGCCAGCAGCCAGGACCAAAGGACAGGTCAAGTAGCACCCCTCCACTTT; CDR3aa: CASSQDQRTGQVAPLHF
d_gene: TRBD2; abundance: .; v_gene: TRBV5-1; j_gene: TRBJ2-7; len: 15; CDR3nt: TGCGCCAGCAGCACCAGGACTAGCCAGTCTTCCGAGCAGTACTTC; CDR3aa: CASSTRTSQSSEQYF
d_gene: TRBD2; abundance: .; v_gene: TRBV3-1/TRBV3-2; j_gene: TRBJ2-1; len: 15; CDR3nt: TGTGCCAGCAGCCCCGGCGGGCTAGCGGGAGCTCAACCGTTCTTC; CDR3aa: CASSPGGLAGAQPFF
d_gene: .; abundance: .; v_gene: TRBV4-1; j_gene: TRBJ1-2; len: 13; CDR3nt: TGCGCCAGCAGCCAAGCACAGCTCTATGGCTACACCTTC; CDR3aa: CASSQAQLYGYTF
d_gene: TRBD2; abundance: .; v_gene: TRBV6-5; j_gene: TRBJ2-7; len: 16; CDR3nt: TGTGCCAGCAGTTACTCACTACTAGCGGAGTCCTACGAGCAGTACTTC; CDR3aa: CASSYSLLAESYEQYF
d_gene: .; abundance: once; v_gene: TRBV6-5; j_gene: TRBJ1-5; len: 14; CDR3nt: TGTGCCAGCAGCGACGTTTCAAGGGATCAGCCCCAGCATTTT; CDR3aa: CASSDVSRDQPQHF
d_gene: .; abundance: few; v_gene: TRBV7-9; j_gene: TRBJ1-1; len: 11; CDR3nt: TGTGCCAGCAGCAACGGATTGGGGGCTTTCTTT; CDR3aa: CASSNGLGAFF
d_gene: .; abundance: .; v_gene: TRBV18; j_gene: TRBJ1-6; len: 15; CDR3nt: TGTGCCAGCTCACCGGGGCTCTCCTATAATTCACCCCTCCACTTT; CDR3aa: CASSPGLSYNSPLHF
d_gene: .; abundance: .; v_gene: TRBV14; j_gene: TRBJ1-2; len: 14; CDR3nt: TGTGCCAGCAGCCAAGAGGGACGACACTATGGCTACACCTTC; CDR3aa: CASSQEGRHYGYTF
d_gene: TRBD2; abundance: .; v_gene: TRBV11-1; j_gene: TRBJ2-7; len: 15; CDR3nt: TGTGCCAGCAGCTTAGCAGGACTAGAGGTCCACGAGCAGTACTTC; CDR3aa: CASSLAGLEVHEQYF
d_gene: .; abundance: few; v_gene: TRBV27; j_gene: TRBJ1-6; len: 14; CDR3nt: TGTGCCAGCAGTTTAAACCAGGGTTACTCACCCCTCCACTTT; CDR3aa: CASSLNQGYSPLHF
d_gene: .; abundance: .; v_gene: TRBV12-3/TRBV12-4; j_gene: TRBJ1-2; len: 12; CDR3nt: TGTGCCAGCAGTTTATCCCGCCGTGGCTACACCTTC; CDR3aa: CASSLSRRGYTF
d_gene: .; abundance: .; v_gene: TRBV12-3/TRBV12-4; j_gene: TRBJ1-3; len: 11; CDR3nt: TGTGCCAGCAGAATCGGAAACACCATATATTTT; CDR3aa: CASRIGNTIYF
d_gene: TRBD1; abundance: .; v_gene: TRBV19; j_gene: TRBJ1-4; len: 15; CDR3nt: TGTGCCAGTACCAACTTACAGGGGCGGAGTGAAAAACTGTTTTTT; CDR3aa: CASTNLQGRSEKLFF